This T cell receptor beta chain was sequenced in a study of graft-versus-host responses after intestinal transplantation. Background on the study: Tacrolimus plus steroids were given to all recipients for two to three years, preceded by anti-thymocyte globulin induction.

Sequencing used immunoSEQ multiplex PCR; TCRdb keeps in-frame clones, though not all of them. The table records approximately 10,000 clones, about a quarter of them present only once. Between the trimmed V and J ends, which lost 8 bases and 2 bases, there was a span of 16 bases. CDR1 and CDR2 (germline): SEHNR, FQNEAQ (reference sequence). CDR3 size: 14 residues. The plating included around 200,000 irradiated, violet-dye-labeled stimulator cells together with around 200,000 CFSE-labeled responder cells. The receptor was derived from a human patient who was an organ donor for intestinal transplantation. The sequencing here drew on alloreactive CD8+ T cells from a mixed lymphocyte reaction culture, taken before transplantation. Specified subset: CFSE-low proliferating T cells sorted from roughly 6-day pre-transplant mixed lymphocyte reaction (GvH or HvG direction). V is TRBV7-9 and J is TRBJ2-7; the D is unclear. DNA for the CDR3: TGTGCCAGCCGGTCCGGAGACGCCCCCTACGAGCAGTACTTC. Its translation is CASRSGDAPYEQYF.